This T cell receptor (beta chain) was recovered during a study of T cell responses to AZD1222 COVID-19 vaccine. Findings and limits, study-wide: Clonal diversity may have been underestimated in mostly white British donors. Reportedly, nearly half of unique spike TCRs recognized epitopes outside B.1.351/B.1.1.7 mutations. The CD4 TCRs associated with vaccination extended across spike and predominated at 160-218 and 743-854. Researchers took repertoire samples only after the peak T cell response had come.

The CDR3 spans 15 residues. The germline V and J ends were trimmed by 0 bases and 9 bases, with 13 bases remaining between them. Germline-derived CDR1 and CDR2 are SGHKS and YYEKEE (reference sequence). Assay used: immunoSEQ multiplex PCR; TCRdb lists only in-frame clones, some missing. The table lists around 130,000 clones, 90% to 95% of them singletons. Concerning this clone itself: Its antigen is currently unknown.

The sample consisted of peripheral blood, taken on day 0 of AZD1222 vaccination. This chain uses TRBV5-5 with TRBJ1-6, with unresolved D. The receptor's source is an adult in good health. In DNA, the CDR3 is TGTGCCAGCAGCTTGGTTGCGAGAGGGATTTCACCCCTCCACTTT. The encoded protein is CASSLVARGISPLHF.